The subject of this entry is one TCR beta chain. Its specific antigen is unknown. Base quality data are lacking; no much larger clone is found one base away. From the cysteine through the phenylalanine, the CDR3 covers 15 amino acids. The entry retains the CDR3 DNA only, 45 bases that are in frame from base 1. In the prospective study, participants were about 18 to 89 years old, resided in approximately 25 geographic areas of the United States, and were enrolled through a virtual design. To assign participants to cohorts, the prospective study relied on clinical history that participants themselves reported in a screening survey and a study questionnaire. Recovered participants in ImmuneRACE Cohort 3 were defined as having two consecutive negative NP/OP PCR tests, clearance from a healthcare professional, or resolution of symptoms. Mobile phlebotomists in the prospective study collected whole blood, serum and a nasopharyngeal or oropharyngeal swab from every participant. Prospective study participants could optionally give additional blood draws and questionnaires over an approximately 2-month period. Before DNA extraction, prospective study blood samples were shipped either frozen or at room temperature.

TCRbeta CDR3 regions were amplified from genomic DNA using the immunoSEQ Assay, a bias-controlled multiplex PCR. From the authors' description of their analysis: Within the assay, amplification of reference gene primers was used to estimate how many nucleated cells each sample contained. To quantify the absolute abundance of each unique TCRbeta CDR3 rearrangement, sequence reads were collapsed and filtered. For each sample, productive Simpson clonality was calculated as the square root of Simpson's diversity index across productive rearrangements. In TCRdb, the immuneACCESS table is reduced to in-frame sequences with V and J assigned. These tables do not hold every clone; where another copy was compared, an unresolved V gene accounts for under half, and the others remain unexplained. Clone size and V and J calls were adopted from that table, with D and trimming inferred from the DNA. The sample profile shows 500,000 or so clones; 87% of them were found once. Under 0.85% of the sample goes to the ten largest clones.

The sample belongs to a study of blood T cell repertoires in COVID-19 (dated by TCRdb to 2019 to 2021). With regard to the full study: Samples from collaborators originated in the United States, Italy and Spain and spanned both the acute and convalescent phases of COVID-19. The samples were drawn from the first 160 participants of the ongoing ImmuneRACE study and from 1,200 or so subjects provided by 6 global collaborators. Where available, HLA class I and class II types were taken from metadata supplied by the sample provider and were not determined by assay-based typing. The material from the prospective study consisted of cDNA or gDNA derived from T cells, B-cell-depleted T cells, or PBMCs. The repertoires were released in a freely available public database intended as a resource for research on the immune response to SARS-CoV-2. The sample metadata nearly always contained a de-identified subject ID, COVID-19 status, age in years and sex. The dataset comprised deeply sampled blood TCRbeta repertoires from subjects exposed to, actively infected with, or recovered from COVID-19. What the work shows at the level of the full study, not this receptor alone: How much clinical and demographic metadata was included differed by source and by participant, and the metadata was provided uncurated.

The V and J genes are TRBV7-5 and TRBJ1-5; the table's D call, TRBD1, has no DNA check behind it. TRBV7-5 is shown as a pseudogene. The sequencing input was PBMCs or T cells enriched from blood (not recorded which). This receptor was obtained from a woman between 18 and 30 years old who had recovered from COVID-19. This receptor carries the CDR3 CARRGQGLSNQPQHF. The DNA sequence is TGTGCCAGAAGGGGGCAGGGGTTGAGCAATCAGCCCCAGCATTTT.